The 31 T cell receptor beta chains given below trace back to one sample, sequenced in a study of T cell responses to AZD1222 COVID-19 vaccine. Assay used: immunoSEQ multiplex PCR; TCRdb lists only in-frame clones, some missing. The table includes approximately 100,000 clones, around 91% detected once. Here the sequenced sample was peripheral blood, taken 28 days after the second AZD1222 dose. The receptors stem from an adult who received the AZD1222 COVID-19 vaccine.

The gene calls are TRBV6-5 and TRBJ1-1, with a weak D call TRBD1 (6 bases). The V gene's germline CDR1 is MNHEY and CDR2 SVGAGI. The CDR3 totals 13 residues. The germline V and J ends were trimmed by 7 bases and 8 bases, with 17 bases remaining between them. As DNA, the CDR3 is TGTGCCAGCAAGTTATTGGAGGGGGGGGAAGCTTTCTTT. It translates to CASKLLEGGEAFF.

The CDR3 region is CASSYGTSGHFYEQYF. The CDR3 DNA follows: TGTGCCAGCAGTTACGGGACTAGCGGGCATTTCTACGAGCAGTACTTC. The J gene is TRBJ2-7, the V gene TRBV6-2 or TRBV6-3, with TRBD2 identical over 12 bases. V trimming: 2 bases; J trimming: 3 bases; junction bases outside the gene matches: 5. The CDR3 runs to 16 residues. CDR1 and CDR2 from the germline V gene are MNHEY and SVGEGT.

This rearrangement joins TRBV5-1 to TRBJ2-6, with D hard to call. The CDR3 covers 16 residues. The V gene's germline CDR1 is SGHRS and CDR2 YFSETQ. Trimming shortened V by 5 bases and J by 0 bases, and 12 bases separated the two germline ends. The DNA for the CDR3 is TGCGCCAGCAGTGATTCCAGGACCTCTGGGGCCAACGTCCTGACTTTC. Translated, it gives CASSDSRTSGANVLTF.

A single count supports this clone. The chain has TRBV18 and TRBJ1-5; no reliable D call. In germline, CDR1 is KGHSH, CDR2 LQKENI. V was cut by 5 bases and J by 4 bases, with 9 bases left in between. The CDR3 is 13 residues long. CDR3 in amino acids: CASSTVRNQPQHF. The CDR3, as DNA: TGTGCCAGCTCAACGGTCCGGAATCAGCCCCAGCATTTT.

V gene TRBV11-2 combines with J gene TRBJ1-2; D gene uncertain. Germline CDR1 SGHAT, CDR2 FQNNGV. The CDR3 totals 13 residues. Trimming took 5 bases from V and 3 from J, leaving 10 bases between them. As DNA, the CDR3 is TGTGCCAGCAGCCCGAGGGATGACTATGGCTACACCTTC. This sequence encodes CASSPRDDYGYTF.

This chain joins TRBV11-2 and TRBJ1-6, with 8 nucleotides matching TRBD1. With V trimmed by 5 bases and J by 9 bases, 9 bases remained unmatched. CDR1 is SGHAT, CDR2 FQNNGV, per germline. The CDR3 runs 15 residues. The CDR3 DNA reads TGTGCCAGCAGCCTATCACAGGGGGATAGTTCACCCCTCCACTTT. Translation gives CASSLSQGDSSPLHF.

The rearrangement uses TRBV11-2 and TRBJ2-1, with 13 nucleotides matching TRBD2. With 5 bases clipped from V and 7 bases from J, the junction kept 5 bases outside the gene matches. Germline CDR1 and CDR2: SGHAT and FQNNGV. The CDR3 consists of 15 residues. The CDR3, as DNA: TGTGCCAGCAGCCGGACTAGCGGGGGTGAGAATGAGCAGTTCTTC. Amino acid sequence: CASSRTSGGENEQFF.

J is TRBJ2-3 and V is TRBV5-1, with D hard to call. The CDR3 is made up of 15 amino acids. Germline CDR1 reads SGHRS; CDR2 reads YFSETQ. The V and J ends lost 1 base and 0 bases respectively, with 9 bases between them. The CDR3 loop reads CASSLTSTSTDTQYF. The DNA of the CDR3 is TGCGCCAGCAGCTTGACCTCAACTAGCACAGATACGCAGTATTTT.

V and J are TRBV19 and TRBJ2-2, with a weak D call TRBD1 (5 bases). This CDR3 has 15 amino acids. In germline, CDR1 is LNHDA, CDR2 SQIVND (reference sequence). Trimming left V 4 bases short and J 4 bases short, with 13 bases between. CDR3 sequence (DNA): TGTGCCAGTAGTAACCAGGGTAGGGGCACCGGGGAGCTGTTTTTT. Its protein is CASSNQGRGTGELFF.

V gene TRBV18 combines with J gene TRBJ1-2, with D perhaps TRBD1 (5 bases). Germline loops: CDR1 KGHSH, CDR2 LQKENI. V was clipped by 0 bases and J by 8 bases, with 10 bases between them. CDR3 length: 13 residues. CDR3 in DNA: TGTGCCAGCTCACCACCCGACAGACGAGGCTACACCTTC. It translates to CASSPPDRRGYTF.

CDR3 loop: CASSQPKGRGNTGELFF. The CDR3 DNA reads TGTGCCAGCAGCCAACCTAAGGGGCGGGGGAACACCGGGGAGCTGTTTTTT. This rearrangement joins TRBV3-1 (or the pseudogene TRBV3-2) to TRBJ2-2; D possibly corresponds to TRBD2 (6 bases). Germline V gene data show CDR1 as LGHDT and CDR2 as YNNKEL (reference sequence). The V gene lost 2 bases and the J gene lost 1 base, with 14 bases spanning the gap. The CDR3 runs 17 residues.

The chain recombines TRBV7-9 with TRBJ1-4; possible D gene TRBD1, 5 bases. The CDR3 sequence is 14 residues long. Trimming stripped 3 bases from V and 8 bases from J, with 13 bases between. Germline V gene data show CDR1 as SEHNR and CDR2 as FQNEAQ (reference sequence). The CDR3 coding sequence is TGTGCCAGCAGCTTGAACGGGGGTGAGGAAAAACTGTTTTTT. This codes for CASSLNGGEEKLFF.

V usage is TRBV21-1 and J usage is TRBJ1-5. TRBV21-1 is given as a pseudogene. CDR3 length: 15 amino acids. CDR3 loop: CASREAGLSNQPQHF. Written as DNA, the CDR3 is TGTGCCAGCAGGGAAGCGGGCTTAAGCAATCAGCCCCAGCATTTT.

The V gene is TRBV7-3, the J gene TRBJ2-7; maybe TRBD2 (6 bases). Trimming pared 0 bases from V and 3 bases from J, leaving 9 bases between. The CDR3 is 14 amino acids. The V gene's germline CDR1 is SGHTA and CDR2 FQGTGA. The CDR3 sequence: CASSLTSGDYEQYF. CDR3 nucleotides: TGTGCCAGCAGCTTAACTAGCGGCGACTACGAGCAGTACTTC.

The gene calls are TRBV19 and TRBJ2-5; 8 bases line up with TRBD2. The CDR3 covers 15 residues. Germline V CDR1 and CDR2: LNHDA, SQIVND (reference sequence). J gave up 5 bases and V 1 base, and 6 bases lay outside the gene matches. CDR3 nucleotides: TGTGCCAGTAGTATAGGGACTAGCATGTTGGAGACCCAGTACTTC. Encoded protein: CASSIGTSMLETQYF.

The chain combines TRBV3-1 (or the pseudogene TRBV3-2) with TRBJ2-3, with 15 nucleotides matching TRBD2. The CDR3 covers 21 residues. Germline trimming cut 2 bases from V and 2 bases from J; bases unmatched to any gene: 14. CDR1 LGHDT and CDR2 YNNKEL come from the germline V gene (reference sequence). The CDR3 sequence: CASSQIADLGLAGGPTDTQYF. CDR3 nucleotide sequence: TGTGCCAGCAGCCAAATCGCGGACTTAGGACTAGCGGGGGGGCCCACAGATACGCAGTATTTT.

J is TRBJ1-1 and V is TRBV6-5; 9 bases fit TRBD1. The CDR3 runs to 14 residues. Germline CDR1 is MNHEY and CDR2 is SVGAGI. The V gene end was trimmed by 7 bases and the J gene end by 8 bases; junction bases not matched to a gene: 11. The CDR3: CASNQQGARSEAFF. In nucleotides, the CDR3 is TGTGCCAGCAATCAACAGGGGGCGCGTTCCGAAGCTTTCTTT.

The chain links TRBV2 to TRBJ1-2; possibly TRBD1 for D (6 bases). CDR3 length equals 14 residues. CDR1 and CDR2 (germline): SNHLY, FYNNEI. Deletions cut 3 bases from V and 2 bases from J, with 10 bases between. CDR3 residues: CASSDDRFNYGYTF. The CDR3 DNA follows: TGTGCCAGCAGTGACGACAGGTTCAACTATGGCTACACCTTC.

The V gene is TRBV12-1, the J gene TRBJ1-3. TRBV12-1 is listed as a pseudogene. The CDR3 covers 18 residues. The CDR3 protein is CASSSWVGREREINTIYF. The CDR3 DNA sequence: TGTGCCAGCAGCTCCTGGGTTGGCAGGGAGAGAGAAATAAACACCATATATTTT.

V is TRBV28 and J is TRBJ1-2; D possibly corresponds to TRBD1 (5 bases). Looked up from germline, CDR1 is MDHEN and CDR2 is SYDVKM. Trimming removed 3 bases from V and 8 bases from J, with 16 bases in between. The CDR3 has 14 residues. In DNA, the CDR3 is TGTGCCAGCAGTTTGACCGGGGGAGGGAGCGGCTACACCTTC. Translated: CASSLTGGGSGYTF.

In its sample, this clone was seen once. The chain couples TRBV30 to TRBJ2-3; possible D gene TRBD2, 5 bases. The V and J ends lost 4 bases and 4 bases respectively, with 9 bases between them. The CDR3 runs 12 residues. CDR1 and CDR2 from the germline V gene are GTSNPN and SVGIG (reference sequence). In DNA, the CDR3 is TGTGCCTGGACCCCCGGGGCAGATACGCAGTATTTT. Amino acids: CAWTPGADTQYF.

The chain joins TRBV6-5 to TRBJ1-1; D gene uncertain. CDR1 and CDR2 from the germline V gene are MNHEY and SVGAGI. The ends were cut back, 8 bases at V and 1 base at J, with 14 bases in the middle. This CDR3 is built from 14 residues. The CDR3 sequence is CASGQDGSNTEAFF. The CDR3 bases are TGTGCCAGCGGCCAGGACGGATCGAACACTGAAGCTTTCTTT.

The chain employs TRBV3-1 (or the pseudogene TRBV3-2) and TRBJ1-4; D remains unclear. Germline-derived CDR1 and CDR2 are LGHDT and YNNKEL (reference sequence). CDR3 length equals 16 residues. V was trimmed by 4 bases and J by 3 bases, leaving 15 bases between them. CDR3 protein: CASSLSSSKPNEKLFF. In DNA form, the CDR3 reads TGTGCCAGCAGCCTTTCGAGTAGTAAGCCTAATGAAAAACTGTTTTTT.

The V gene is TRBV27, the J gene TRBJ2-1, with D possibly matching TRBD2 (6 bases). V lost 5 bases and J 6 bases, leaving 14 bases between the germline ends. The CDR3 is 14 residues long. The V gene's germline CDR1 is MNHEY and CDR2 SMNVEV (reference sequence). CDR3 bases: TGTGCCAGCAGTCCTCTGGGGGGAGGCAATGAGCAGTTCTTC. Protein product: CASSPLGGGNEQFF.

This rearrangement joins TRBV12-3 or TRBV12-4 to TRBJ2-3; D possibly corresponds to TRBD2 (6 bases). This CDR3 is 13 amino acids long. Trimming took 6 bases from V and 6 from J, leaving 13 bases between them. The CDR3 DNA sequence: TGTGCCAGCAGACAAACGGCGGGGGATACGCAGTATTTT. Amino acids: CASRQTAGDTQYF.

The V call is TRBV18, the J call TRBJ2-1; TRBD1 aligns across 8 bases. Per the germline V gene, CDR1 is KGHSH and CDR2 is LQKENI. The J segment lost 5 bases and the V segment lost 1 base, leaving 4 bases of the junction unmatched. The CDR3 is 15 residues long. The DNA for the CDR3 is TGTGCCAGCTCACCACGGGACAGGAATCACAATGAGCAGTTCTTC. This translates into CASSPRDRNHNEQFF.

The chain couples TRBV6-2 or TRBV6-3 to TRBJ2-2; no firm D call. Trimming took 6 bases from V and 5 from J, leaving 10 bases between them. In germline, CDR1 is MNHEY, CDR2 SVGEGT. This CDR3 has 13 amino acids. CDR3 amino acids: CASSPYGTGELFF. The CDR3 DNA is TGTGCCAGCAGCCCTTATGGGACCGGGGAGCTGTTTTTT.

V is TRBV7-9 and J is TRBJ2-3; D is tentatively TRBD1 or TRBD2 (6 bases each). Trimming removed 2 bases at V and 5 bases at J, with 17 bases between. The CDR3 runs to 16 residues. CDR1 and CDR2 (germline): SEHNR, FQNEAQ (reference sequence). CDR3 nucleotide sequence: TGTGCCAGCAGCTTACGGCCAGCCGGGGGCAGAGATACGCAGTATTTT. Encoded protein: CASSLRPAGGRDTQYF.

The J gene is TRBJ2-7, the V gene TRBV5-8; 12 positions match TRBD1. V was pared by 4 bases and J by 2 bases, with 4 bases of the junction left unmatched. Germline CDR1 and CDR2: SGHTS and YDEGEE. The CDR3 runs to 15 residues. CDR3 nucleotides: TGTGCCAGCAGCCGACGGGACAGGGGGCCCTACGAGCAGTACTTC. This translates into CASSRRDRGPYEQYF.

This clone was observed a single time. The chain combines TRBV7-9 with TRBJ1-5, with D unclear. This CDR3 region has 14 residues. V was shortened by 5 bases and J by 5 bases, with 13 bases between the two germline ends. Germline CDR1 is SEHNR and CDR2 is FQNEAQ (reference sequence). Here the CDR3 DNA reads TGTGCCAGCAGCGGACTTTCGAGCGATCAGCCCCAGCATTTT. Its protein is CASSGLSSDQPQHF.

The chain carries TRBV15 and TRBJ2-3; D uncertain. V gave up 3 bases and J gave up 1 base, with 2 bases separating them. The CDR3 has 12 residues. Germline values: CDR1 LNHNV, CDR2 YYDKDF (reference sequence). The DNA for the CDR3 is TGTGCCACCAGCAGCGGCACAGATACGCAGTATTTT. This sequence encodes CATSSGTDTQYF.